Below are 10 T cell receptor beta chains sequenced from a single sample in a study of T cell changes during pregnancy in multiple sclerosis. Generated by immunoSEQ multiplex PCR, the TCRdb table keeps only in-frame clones and is missing some. The data contain tens of thousands of clones, approximately 91% of them singletons. Source material: PBMCs (not recorded whether the cells were cultured). The receptors originated from a female donor with multiple sclerosis, enrolled in a pregnancy study.

This clone was recorded only once. The rearrangement uses TRBV27 and TRBJ1-5; the D gene is possibly TRBD1 (5 bases). The CDR3 runs 15 residues. With 3 bases removed from V and 7 bases from J, the gap between germline ends came to 16 bases. Per the germline V gene, CDR1 is MNHEY and CDR2 is SMNVEV (reference sequence). Written as DNA, the CDR3 is TGTGCCAGCAGTTTGCAGGGTTCCTTGGGCCAGCCCCAGCATTTT. Encoded protein: CASSLQGSLGQPQHF.

The rearrangement joins TRBV14 to TRBJ2-1; D is ambiguous. The CDR3 loop spans 13 amino acids. The V gene lost 2 bases and the J gene lost 6 bases, with 8 bases spanning the gap. CDR1 SGHDN and CDR2 FVKESK come from the germline V gene. Here the CDR3 reads CASSQIIGNEQFF. In DNA, the CDR3 is TGTGCCAGCAGCCAAATAATAGGCAATGAGCAGTTCTTC.

V and J are TRBV7-9 and TRBJ2-4; D is possibly TRBD2 (5 bases). Germline values: CDR1 SEHNR, CDR2 FQNEAQ (reference sequence). Trimming cost V 1 base and J 0 bases, with 16 bases left between them. The CDR3 loop spans 18 amino acids. The chain's CDR3 is CASSLVFRGPLAKNIQYF. As DNA, the CDR3 is TGTGCCAGCAGCTTAGTGTTCCGGGGTCCTCTAGCCAAAAACATTCAGTACTTC.

The rearrangement uses TRBV6-1 and TRBJ1-2; possibly TRBD1 for D (6 bases). Germline values: CDR1 MNHNS, CDR2 SASEGT. V shed 3 bases and J shed 2 bases, with 13 bases lying between them. The CDR3 consists of 15 residues. CDR3 residues: CASSDRPGQNYGYTF. The CDR3 DNA sequence: TGTGCCAGCAGTGACAGACCCGGACAGAACTATGGCTACACCTTC.

The CDR3 region is CASGTDNYGYTF. The CDR3 coding sequence is TGTGCATCCGGGACAGACAACTATGGCTACACCTTC. The genes are TRBV7-9 and TRBJ1-2, with 7 bases aligning to TRBD1. Germline-derived CDR1 and CDR2 are SEHNR and FQNEAQ (reference sequence). The CDR3 consists of 12 residues.

The V and J genes are TRBV6-6 and TRBJ2-1; perhaps TRBD1 as D (6 bases). The V end was cut by 5 bases, the J end by 0 bases, with 11 bases between. Germline CDR1 is MNHNY and CDR2 is SVGAGI (reference sequence). The CDR3 consists of 15 residues. CDR3 bases: TGTGCCAGCAGTGCCACAGGGTCCTCCTACAATGAGCAGTTCTTC. It is translated as CASSATGSSYNEQFF.

The CDR3 loop reads CASSTTGADGYTF. The CDR3, as DNA: TGTGCCAGCAGTACTACGGGAGCAGATGGCTACACCTTC. The V call is TRBV28, the J call TRBJ1-2; unclear D gene. Trimming left V 5 bases short and J 6 bases short, with 13 bases between. The length of the CDR3 is 13 residues. Germline V gene lookup returns CDR1 MDHEN and CDR2 SYDVKM.

This chain uses TRBV6-6 with TRBJ1-1; a weak D match, TRBD1 (5 bases). V lost 0 bases, J lost 5 bases, and 13 bases lay in between. The CDR3 length is 15 residues. The germline V gene encodes CDR1 MNHNY and CDR2 SVGAGI (reference sequence). The CDR3 nucleotides are TGTGCCAGCAGTTACTCGATGAGGGGAAAAACTGAAGCTTTCTTT. As protein: CASSYSMRGKTEAFF.

V usage is TRBV6-1 and J usage is TRBJ2-7, with 8 nucleotides matching TRBD2. This CDR3 is built from 16 residues. After removal of 4 bases from V and 3 bases from J, the junction contained 11 bases not matched to a gene. From germline, CDR1 is MNHNS and CDR2 SASEGT. The CDR3 is CASSGSTLAAYYEQYF. The CDR3 nucleotides read TGTGCCAGCAGTGGCAGTACACTAGCGGCCTACTACGAGCAGTACTTC.

This chain links TRBV30 with TRBJ1-1; D remains ambiguous. Germline assignment: CDR1 GTSNPN and CDR2 SVGIG (reference sequence). This CDR3 spans 13 amino acids. V lost 1 base and J 1 base, leaving 7 bases between the germline ends. The CDR3 bases are TGTGCCTGGAGTGAAAAAGAGAACACTGAAGCTTTCTTT. As protein: CAWSEKENTEAFF.